Below are 9 T cell receptor beta chains sequenced from a single sample in a study of blood T cell repertoires in COVID-19. Only in-frame clones appear in the TCRdb table, and some are missing; sequencing was by immunoSEQ multiplex PCR. The sample includes 250,000 to 350,000 clones, approximately 86% seen only once; the top ten take approximately 2.2%. The sample comprised peripheral blood. The receptors here all came from a woman aged 25 to 45 who had recovered from COVID-19.

This clone has a single count. The rearrangement links TRBV13 to TRBJ1-2; the D is unclear. CDR1 and CDR2 from the germline V gene are PRHDT and FYEKMQ (reference sequence). Trimming removed 0 bases at V and 5 bases at J, with 10 bases between. This CDR3 has 14 residues. The CDR3 nucleotides read TGTGCCAGCAGCTTAGGCTTCTTAAATTATGGCTACACCTTC. Encoded protein: CASSLGFLNYGYTF.

This clone came up a few times. The chain links TRBV4-1 to TRBJ2-7; 8 bases agree with TRBD1. Trimming at V came to 4 bases and at J to 2 bases, leaving 7 bases not matched to a gene. Per the germline V gene, CDR1 is MGHRA and CDR2 is YSYEKL. This CDR3 is 15 amino acids long. CDR3 nucleotides: TGCGCCAGCAGCCGAACCACAGGGGGGCCCTACGAGCAGTACTTC. Protein: CASSRTTGGPYEQYF.

J is TRBJ2-3 and V is TRBV7-9, with a possible D match to TRBD2 (7 bases). Trimming removed 7 bases at V and 0 bases at J, with 17 bases between. This CDR3 is built from 16 residues. Germline-derived CDR1 and CDR2 are SEHNR and FQNEAQ (reference sequence). The CDR3 DNA reads as TGTGCCAGCACCCCTAAGGGGGGGCCTAGCACAGATACGCAGTATTTT. Amino acid sequence: CASTPKGGPSTDTQYF.

The chain uses TRBV7-3 and TRBJ1-2, with 8 bases matching TRBD1. Germline CDR1 SGHTA, CDR2 FQGTGA. V lost 4 bases to trimming and J lost 6 bases; unmatched junction nucleotides: 4. The CDR3 sequence is 13 residues long. As DNA, the CDR3 is TGTGCCAGCAGCTCTACAGGGGGAAATGGCTACACCTTC. Protein sequence: CASSSTGGNGYTF.

This clone was seen only once. CDR3 in amino acids: CASSSDSGRQETQYF. In DNA, the CDR3 is TGTGCCAGCAGCAGTGATAGCGGGAGACAAGAGACCCAGTACTTC. The chain uses TRBV5-4 and TRBJ2-5; 9 nucleotides agree with TRBD2. This CDR3 has 15 amino acids. Per the germline V gene, CDR1 is SGHNT and CDR2 is YYREEE (reference sequence). V lost 4 bases, J lost 2 bases, and 6 bases stayed unmatched. Full variable domain (rest looked up from reference TRBV5-4 and TRBJ2-5): ETGVTQSPTHLIKTRGQQVTLRCSSQSGHNTVSWYQQALGQGPQFIFQYYREEENGRGNFPPRFSGLQFPNYSSELNVNALELDDSALYLCASSSDSGRQETQYFGPGTRLLVL.

In its sample, this clone was seen once. V usage is TRBV14 and J usage is TRBJ1-1; D uncertain. CDR1 and CDR2 (germline): SGHDN, FVKESK. V lost 0 bases and J lost 4, with 18 bases in between. This CDR3 is built from 17 residues. CDR3 protein: CASSQDMRRRAVTEAFF. DNA of the CDR3: TGTGCCAGCAGCCAAGATATGCGGAGGCGGGCTGTCACTGAAGCTTTCTTT.

This chain uses TRBV30 with TRBJ2-3, with TRBD2 matching over 8 bases. Germline V gives CDR1 GTSNPN, CDR2 SVGIG (reference sequence). This CDR3 is built from 14 residues. With V trimmed by 4 bases and J by 1 base, 4 bases remained unmatched. The CDR3 nucleotides read TGTGCCTGGAACCGAGCGGGGGGCACAGATACGCAGTATTTT. This translates into CAWNRAGGTDTQYF.

There are a few counts of this clone. This chain uses TRBV30 with TRBJ1-2; 7 bases match TRBD1. Germline V gene sequence: CDR1 GTSNPN, CDR2 SVGIG (reference sequence). Losses at the gene ends were 2 bases for V and 5 bases for J; bases not matched to a gene: 8. The CDR3 consists of 14 residues. CDR3 DNA: TGTGCCTGGAGTTTCCGCCGGGACAGTTATGGCTACACCTTC. Translation gives CAWSFRRDSYGYTF.

The chain is built from TRBV7-2 and TRBJ1-2; D may be TRBD1 (6 bases). From germline, CDR1 is SGHTA and CDR2 FQGNSA. CDR3 length equals 17 residues. V shed 1 base and J shed 2 bases, with 17 bases lying between them. For the CDR3, the DNA is TGTGCCAGCAGCTTAGGTGGAACAGGGCTCCGAAACTATGGCTACACCTTC. Protein product: CASSLGGTGLRNYGYTF.